Detailed here is one TCR beta chain. Its antigen remains unknown. The repertoire was sequenced with immunoSEQ multiplex PCR; TCRdb's copy has only in-frame clones and lacks some. This table has approximately 600,000 clones, around 95% appearing once. The germline CDR1 and CDR2 sequences are MNHEY and SMNVEV (reference sequence). V lost 2 bases and J 3 bases, leaving 11 bases between the germline ends. The CDR3 sequence is 14 residues long. Naive CD8 populations comprised CD45RO-negative cells positively selected for CCR7, excluding terminally differentiated effector memory CD45RA+ cells. The data stem from a study of shared clonotypes between healthy human individuals. Study findings and constraints: The low donor count limited represented genetic and exposure-history diversity. Memory subsets had estimated richness that was generally smaller than that of naive subsets.

This TCR was sampled from a woman in her twenties or thirties in good health. V and J are TRBV27 and TRBJ2-7; weak D call: TRBD1 (6 bases). The sample consisted of naive CD8+ T cells sorted from blood. The CDR3 region is CASSLQEDSYEQYF. CDR3 coding DNA: TGTGCCAGCAGTTTACAGGAGGACAGCTACGAGCAGTACTTC.